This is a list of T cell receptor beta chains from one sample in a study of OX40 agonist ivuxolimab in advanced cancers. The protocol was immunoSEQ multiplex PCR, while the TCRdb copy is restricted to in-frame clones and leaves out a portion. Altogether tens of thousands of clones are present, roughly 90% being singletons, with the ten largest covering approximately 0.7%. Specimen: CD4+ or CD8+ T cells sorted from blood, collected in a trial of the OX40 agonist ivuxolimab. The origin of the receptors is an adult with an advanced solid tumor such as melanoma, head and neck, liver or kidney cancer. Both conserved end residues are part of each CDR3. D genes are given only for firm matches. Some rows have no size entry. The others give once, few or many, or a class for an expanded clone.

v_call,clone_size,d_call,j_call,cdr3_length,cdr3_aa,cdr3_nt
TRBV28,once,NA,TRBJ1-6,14,CASIQRPNNSPLHF,TGTGCCAGCATTCAGAGACCAAATAATTCACCCCTCCACTTT
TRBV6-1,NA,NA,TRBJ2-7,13,CASSLGQNYEQYF,TGTGCCAGCAGCCTAGGACAGAACTACGAGCAGTACTTC
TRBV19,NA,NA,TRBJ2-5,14,CASGPGQTEETQYF,TGTGCCAGCGGCCCGGGACAAACGGAAGAGACCCAGTACTTC
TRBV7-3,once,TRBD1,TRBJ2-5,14,CASSLSQGVRTQYF,TGTGCCAGCAGCTTATCACAGGGGGTACGCACCCAGTACTTC
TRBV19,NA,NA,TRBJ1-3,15,CASGGGDHSGNTIYF,TGTGCCAGTGGCGGGGGGGACCACTCTGGAAACACCATATATTTT
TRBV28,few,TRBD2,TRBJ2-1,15,CASSPFRGVVNEQFF,TGTGCCAGCAGCCCCTTTCGGGGGGTTGTCAATGAGCAGTTCTTC
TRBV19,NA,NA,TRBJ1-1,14,CATYIRGGHTEAFF,TGTGCCACCTACATACGGGGGGGCCACACTGAAGCTTTCTTT
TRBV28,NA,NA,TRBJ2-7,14,CASRALRQSYEQYF,TGTGCCAGCAGGGCGCTCCGACAGTCCTACGAGCAGTACTTC
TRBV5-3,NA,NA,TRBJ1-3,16,CARSSSDGYSGNTIYF,TGTGCCAGAAGCTCCTCAGATGGTTACTCTGGAAACACCATATATTTT
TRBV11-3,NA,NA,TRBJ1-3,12,CASSLDLYTIYF,TGTGCCAGCAGCTTAGATCTTTACACCATATATTTT
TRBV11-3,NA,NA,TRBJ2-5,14,CASSATGPQETQYF,TGTGCCAGCAGCGCAACAGGGCCCCAAGAGACCCAGTACTTC
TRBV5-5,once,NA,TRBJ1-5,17,CASSFGPSGSGNQPQHF,TGTGCCAGCAGCTTTGGACCTTCGGGTTCCGGCAATCAGCCCCAGCATTTT
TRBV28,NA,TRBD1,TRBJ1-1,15,CASRDRGRSNTEAFF,TGTGCCAGCCGGGACAGGGGTCGGTCGAACACTGAAGCTTTCTTT
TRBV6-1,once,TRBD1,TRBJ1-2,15,CASSELQGLPGGYTF,TGTGCCAGCAGTGAACTACAGGGGCTGCCCGGTGGCTACACCTTC
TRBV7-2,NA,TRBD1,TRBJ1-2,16,CASSFRPGQGFNGYTF,TGTGCCAGCAGCTTTCGCCCGGGACAGGGTTTCAATGGCTACACCTTC
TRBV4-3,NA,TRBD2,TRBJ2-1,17,CASSQDPSGSRGNEQFF,TGCGCCAGCAGCCAAGATCCCAGCGGGAGTCGGGGGAATGAGCAGTTCTTC
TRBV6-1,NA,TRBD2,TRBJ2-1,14,CASSEPGGPDEQFF,TGTGCCAGCAGTGAACCGGGAGGGCCCGATGAGCAGTTCTTC
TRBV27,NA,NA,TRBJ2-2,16,CASSSPDKGNTGELFF,TGTGCCAGCAGTTCCCCTGACAAGGGGAACACCGGGGAGCTGTTTTTT
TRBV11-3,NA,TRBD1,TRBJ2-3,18,CASSFGRGGVRGTDTQYF,TGTGCCAGCAGCTTCGGAAGAGGGGGCGTCAGGGGCACAGATACGCAGTATTTT
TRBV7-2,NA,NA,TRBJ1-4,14,CASSGQGADEKLFF,TGTGCCAGCAGTGGTCAAGGCGCCGATGAAAAACTGTTTTTT
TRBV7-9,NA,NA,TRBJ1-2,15,CASSLEFRQNYGYTF,TGTGCCAGCAGCTTAGAGTTCAGGCAAAACTATGGCTACACCTTC
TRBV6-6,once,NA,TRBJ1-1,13,CASSYGGGTEAFF,TGTGCCAGCAGTTACGGGGGTGGGACTGAAGCTTTCTTT
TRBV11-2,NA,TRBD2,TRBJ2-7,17,CASRKGTSGSRPGEQYF,TGTGCCAGCAGAAAGGGGACTAGCGGGAGTCGTCCAGGCGAGCAGTACTTC
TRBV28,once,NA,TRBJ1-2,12,CASRGGSRPYTF,TGTGCCAGCAGAGGAGGGTCCCGCCCCTACACCTTC
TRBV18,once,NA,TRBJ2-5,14,CASSPNYRSETQYF,TGTGCCAGCTCACCTAACTATCGGTCGGAGACCCAGTACTTC
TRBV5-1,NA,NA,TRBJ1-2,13,CASSLGQSYGYTF,TGCGCCAGCAGCTTGGGACAGTCCTATGGCTACACCTTC
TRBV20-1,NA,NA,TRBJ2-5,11,CSARVGQTQYF,TGCAGTGCCAGGGTGGGGCAGACCCAGTACTTC
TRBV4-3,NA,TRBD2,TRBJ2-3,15,CASSQGTSGTYTQYF,TGCGCCAGCAGCCAAGGGACTAGCGGGACTTATACGCAGTATTTT
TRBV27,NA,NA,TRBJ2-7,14,CASSPRLTSYEQYF,TGTGCCAGCAGTCCACGACTAACCTCCTACGAGCAGTACTTC
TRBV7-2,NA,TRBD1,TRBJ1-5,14,CASSHRGNNQPQHF,TGTGCCAGCAGCCACAGGGGTAACAATCAGCCCCAGCATTTT
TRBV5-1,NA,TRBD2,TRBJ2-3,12,CASSRLADTQYF,TGCGCCAGCAGTCGACTAGCGGATACGCAGTATTTT
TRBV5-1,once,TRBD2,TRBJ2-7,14,CASSSGLASYEQYF,TGCGCCAGCAGTTCGGGACTAGCCTCCTACGAGCAGTACTTC
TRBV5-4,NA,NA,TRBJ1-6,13,CASSLRGYLPLHF,TGTGCCAGCAGCTTGCGGGGCTACCTCCCCCTCCACTTT
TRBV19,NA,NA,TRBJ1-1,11,CASMGFTEAFF,TGTGCCAGTATGGGTTTCACTGAAGCTTTCTTT
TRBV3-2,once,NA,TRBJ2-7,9,CASPYEQYF,TGTGCCAGCCCCTACGAGCAGTACTTC
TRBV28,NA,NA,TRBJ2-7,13,CASIQTGFYEQYF,TGTGCCAGCATTCAGACAGGATTCTACGAGCAGTACTTC
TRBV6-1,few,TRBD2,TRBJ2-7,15,CASSKRGGRGDEQYF,TGTGCCAGCAGCAAGCGGGGGGGGCGCGGGGACGAGCAGTACTTC
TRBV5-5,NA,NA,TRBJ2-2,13,CASSFLMPGELFF,TGTGCCAGCAGCTTTTTGATGCCCGGGGAGCTGTTTTTT
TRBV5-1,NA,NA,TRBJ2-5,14,CASSLGQGGETQYF,TGCGCCAGCAGCTTGGGGCAGGGTGGAGAGACCCAGTACTTC
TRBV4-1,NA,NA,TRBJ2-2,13,CASSRGATGELFF,TGCGCCAGCAGCCGGGGGGCTACCGGGGAGCTGTTTTTT
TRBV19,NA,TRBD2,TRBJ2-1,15,CASSIQGTSGGEQFF,TGTGCCAGTAGTATACAAGGGACTAGCGGGGGTGAGCAGTTCTTC
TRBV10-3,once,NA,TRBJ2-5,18,CAISESYVTGMYQETQYF,TGTGCCATCAGTGAGTCGTATGTAACAGGGATGTACCAAGAGACCCAGTACTTC
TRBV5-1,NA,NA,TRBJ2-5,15,CASSPDRGLQETQYF,TGCGCCAGCAGTCCCGACAGGGGACTACAAGAGACCCAGTACTTC
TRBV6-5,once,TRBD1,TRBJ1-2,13,CASGRQGLYGYTF,TGTGCCAGCGGTAGACAGGGCCTCTATGGCTACACCTTC
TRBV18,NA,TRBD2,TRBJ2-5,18,CASSPLPTSAKYQETQYF,TGTGCCAGCTCACCACTCCCGACTAGCGCTAAGTACCAAGAGACCCAGTACTTC
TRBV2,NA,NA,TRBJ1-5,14,CASKSGQPNQPQHF,TGTGCCAGCAAGAGCGGACAGCCAAATCAGCCCCAGCATTTT
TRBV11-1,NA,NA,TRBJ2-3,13,CASGLSPADTQYF,TGTGCCAGCGGGCTATCCCCCGCAGATACGCAGTATTTT
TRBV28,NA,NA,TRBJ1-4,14,CASSLFGANEKLFF,TGTGCCAGCAGTTTATTCGGGGCTAATGAAAAACTGTTTTTT
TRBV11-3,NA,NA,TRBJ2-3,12,CASSLGGDTQYF,TGTGCCAGCAGCTTAGGAGGGGATACGCAGTATTTT
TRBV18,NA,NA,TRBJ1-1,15,CASSPVEVPATEAFF,TGTGCCAGCTCACCAGTTGAAGTCCCAGCCACTGAAGCTTTCTTT
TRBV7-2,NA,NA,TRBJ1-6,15,CASSLARADNSPLHF,TGTGCCAGCAGCTTAGCGCGGGCAGATAATTCACCCCTCCACTTT
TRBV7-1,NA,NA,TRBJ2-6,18,CASSILVRGQSRANVLTF,TGTGCCAGCAGCATATTAGTACGAGGACAAAGTCGGGCCAACGTCCTGACTTTC
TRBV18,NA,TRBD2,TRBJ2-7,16,CASSPRALAGAEEQYF,TGTGCCAGCTCACCACGGGCCCTAGCGGGAGCTGAAGAGCAGTACTTC
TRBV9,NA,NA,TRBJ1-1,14,CASSANMGITEAFF,TGTGCCAGCAGCGCAAACATGGGAATTACTGAAGCTTTCTTT